Listed below are T cell receptor beta chains from one sample, sequenced in a study of response to subunit inactivated influenza vaccine. TCRdb used MiXCR to reprocess the RT-PCR reads, holding one entry per CDR3 protein. This sample carries around 520,000 distinct CDR3 sequences, around 11% of them seen once, and the ten largest clones take around 9.6%. The sample here was PBMCs from blood, taken on the day of vaccination. The source is a man aged 50 or older who received an inactivated influenza vaccine. Each CDR3 is given with its conserved first and last residue. The D gene is left open where the match is weak. Rows may omit the clone size; those that give it use once, few, many or a size class.

size,V,D,J,DNA,CDR3
NA,TRBV4-3,TRBD2,TRBJ2-2,TGCGCCAGCAGCCAAGAAGAGGCTAGCGGGGGGCTGAACACCGGGGAGCTGTTTTTT,CASSQEEASGGLNTGELFF
NA,TRBV4-2,NA,TRBJ2-6,TGTGCCAGCAGCCAAGATTGGCAGGGGAAGGGTGGGGCCAACGTCCTGACTTTC,CASSQDWQGKGGANVLTF
many,TRBV6-5,NA,TRBJ1-1,TGTGCCACAGAAGGGAACACTGAAGCTTTCTTT,CATEGNTEAFF
few,TRBV12-3/TRBV12-4,NA,TRBJ2-2,TGTGCCAGCAGCCAACAGGGACCCACCGGGGAGCTGTTTTTT,CASSQQGPTGELFF
NA,TRBV20-1,NA,TRBJ2-3,TGCAGTGCTAAATTAGCGTACACAGATACGCAGTATTTT,CSAKLAYTDTQYF
few,TRBV9,NA,TRBJ1-3,TGTGCCAGCAGCGCAACCAACCCTGGCTCTGGAAACACCATATATTTT,CASSATNPGSGNTIYF
once,TRBV4-3,NA,TRBJ2-7,TGCGCCATCAGCCAAGAGCCAGGGAAGGGCGAGCAGTACTTC,CAISQEPGKGEQYF
few,TRBV28,TRBD2,TRBJ2-5,TGTGCCAGCCAGCCGAATGGGGGGGAAGAGACCCAGTACTTC,CASQPNGGEETQYF
many,TRBV19,TRBD2,TRBJ2-2,TGTGCCAGTAGTACTGTTGGGACTAGCGGGCGTGGGGAGCTGTTTTTT,CASSTVGTSGRGELFF
NA,TRBV6-6,NA,TRBJ1-1,TGTGCCAGCAGTTACTCATCTGAAGCTTTCTTT,CASSYSSEAFF
few,TRBV6-5,NA,TRBJ2-1,TGTGCCAGCAGTTACGTCGGGGGGCTAAACAATGAGCAGTTCTTC,CASSYVGGLNNEQFF
NA,TRBV28,NA,TRBJ2-7,TGTGCCAGCAGTTTGCGTCGACCCCCCACACTACGGTACTTC,CASSLRRPPTLRYF
NA,TRBV11-1,TRBD2,TRBJ2-1,TGTGCCAGCAGCACCTCAACTAGCGGGATTCAGGGAACCTACAATGAGCAGTTCTTC,CASSTSTSGIQGTYNEQFF
NA,TRBV4-2,NA,TRBJ2-1,TGTGCCAGCAGCCAAGAAGGTAAGAACTACAATGAGCAGTTCTTC,CASSQEGKNYNEQFF
NA,TRBV3-1,TRBD2,TRBJ2-7,TGTGCCAGCAGCCAAGGGGACTATTACGAGCAGTACTTC,CASSQGDYYEQYF
many,TRBV5-1,NA,TRBJ2-2,TGCGCCAGCAGCTTGGAGTCCAGGAGTAACACCGGGGAGCTGTTTTTT,CASSLESRSNTGELFF
few,TRBV2,TRBD2,TRBJ2-1,TGTGCCAGCAAAACAGGGGTTAGCGGGAGCTCCTACAATGAGCAGTTCTTC,CASKTGVSGSSYNEQFF
NA,TRBV20-1,NA,TRBJ2-7,TGCAGTGCTAGAGACCCGTGGGGCTCCCCCTACGAGCAGTACTTC,CSARDPWGSPYEQYF
few,TRBV28,TRBD1,TRBJ2-1,TGTGCCAGCAGTTTAGCTTTGGACAGGTTCGACAATGAGCAGTTCTTC,CASSLALDRFDNEQFF
many,TRBV5-1,TRBD1,TRBJ1-6,TGCGCCAGCAGCCTAACAGGGGCGGTCTATAATTCACCCCTCCACTTT,CASSLTGAVYNSPLHF
few,TRBV3-1,TRBD1,TRBJ2-1,TGTGCCAGCAGCCGACCAGGGGGCAGCTTGGATGAGCAGTTCTTC,CASSRPGGSLDEQFF
NA,TRBV4-2,NA,TRBJ1-6,TGTGCCAGCAGCCAAGCCAGGCAGAACTATAATTCACCCCTCCACTTT,CASSQARQNYNSPLHF
many,TRBV11-2,NA,TRBJ1-2,TGTGCCAGCAGCTTGACCCCTGGGGGGAGCGACTATGGCTACACCTTC,CASSLTPGGSDYGYTF
many,TRBV12-3/TRBV12-4,NA,TRBJ1-2,TGTGCCAGCTGGGACGATGGCTACACCTTC,CASWDDGYTF
NA,TRBV12-3/TRBV12-4,TRBD2,TRBJ2-2,TGTGCCAGCAGTTATCGGGAGGCCGGGGAGCTGTTTTTT,CASSYREAGELFF